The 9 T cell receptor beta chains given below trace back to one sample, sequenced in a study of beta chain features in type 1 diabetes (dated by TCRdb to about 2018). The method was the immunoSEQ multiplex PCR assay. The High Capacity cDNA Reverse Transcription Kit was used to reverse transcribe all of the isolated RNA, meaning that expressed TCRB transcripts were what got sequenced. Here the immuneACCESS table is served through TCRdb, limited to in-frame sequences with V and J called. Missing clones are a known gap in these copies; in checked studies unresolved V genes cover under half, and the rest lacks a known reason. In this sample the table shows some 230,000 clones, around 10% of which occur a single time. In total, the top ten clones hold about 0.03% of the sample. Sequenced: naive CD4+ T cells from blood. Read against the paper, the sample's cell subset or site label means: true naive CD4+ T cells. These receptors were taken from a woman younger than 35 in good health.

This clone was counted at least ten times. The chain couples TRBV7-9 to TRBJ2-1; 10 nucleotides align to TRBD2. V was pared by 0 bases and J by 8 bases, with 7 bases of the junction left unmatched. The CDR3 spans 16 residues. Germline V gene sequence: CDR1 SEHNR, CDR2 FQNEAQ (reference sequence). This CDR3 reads CASSLAASGSGDEQFF. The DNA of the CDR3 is TGTGCCAGCAGCTTAGCGGCTAGCGGGAGTGGGGATGAGCAGTTCTTC.

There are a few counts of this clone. The DNA of the CDR3 is TGCGCCAGTAAACGGGAGACAGTGGACTATGGCTACACCTTC. Its translation: CASKRETVDYGYTF. The chain carries TRBV5-1 and TRBJ1-2; the D gene is possibly TRBD1 (5 bases). CDR1 is SGHRS and CDR2 is YFSETQ in the germline V gene. The CDR3 spans 14 residues. V was pared by 8 bases and J by 3 bases, with 17 bases between.

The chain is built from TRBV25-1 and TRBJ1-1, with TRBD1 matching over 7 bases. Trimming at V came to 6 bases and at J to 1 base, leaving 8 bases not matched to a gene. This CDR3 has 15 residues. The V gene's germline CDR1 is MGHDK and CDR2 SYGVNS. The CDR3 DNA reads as TGTGCCAGCAGCCCCTCCCGACAGGGGAACACTGAAGCTTTCTTT. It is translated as CASSPSRQGNTEAFF.

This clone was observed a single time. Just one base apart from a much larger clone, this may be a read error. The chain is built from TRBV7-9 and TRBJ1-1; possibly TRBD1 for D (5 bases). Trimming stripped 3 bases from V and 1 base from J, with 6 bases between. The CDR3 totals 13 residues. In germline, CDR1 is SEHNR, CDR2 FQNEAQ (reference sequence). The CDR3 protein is CASSFGGNTEAFF. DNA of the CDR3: TGTGCCAGCAGCTTCGGGGGGAACACTGAAGCTTTCTTT.

The CDR3 DNA reads TGTGCCAGCGGGGGGCGACTAGCGGGGGGCTACGAGCAGTACTTC. Amino acid sequence: CASGGRLAGGYEQYF. The chain recombines TRBV2 with TRBJ2-7; 13 bases line up with TRBD2. V gave up 8 bases and J gave up 3 bases; unmatched junction bases: 7. The germline gives CDR1 SNHLY, CDR2 FYNNEI. The CDR3 totals 15 residues.

The CDR3 sequence is CATLRDSQNTEAFF. CDR3 nucleotide sequence: TGTGCCACCCTTAGGGACAGCCAGAACACTGAAGCTTTCTTT. The J gene is TRBJ1-1, the V gene TRBV5-4, with 7 bases that match TRBD1. The CDR3 is 14 amino acids. V trimming: 9 bases; J trimming: 1 base; junction bases outside the gene matches: 9. Germline loops: CDR1 SGHNT, CDR2 YYREEE (reference sequence).

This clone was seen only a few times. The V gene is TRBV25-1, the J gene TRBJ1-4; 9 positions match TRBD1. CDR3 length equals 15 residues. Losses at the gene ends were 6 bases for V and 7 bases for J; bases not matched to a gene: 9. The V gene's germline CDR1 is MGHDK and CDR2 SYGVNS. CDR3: CASRASQGAGEKLFF. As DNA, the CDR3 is TGTGCCAGCAGGGCATCACAGGGGGCGGGTGAAAAACTGTTTTTT.

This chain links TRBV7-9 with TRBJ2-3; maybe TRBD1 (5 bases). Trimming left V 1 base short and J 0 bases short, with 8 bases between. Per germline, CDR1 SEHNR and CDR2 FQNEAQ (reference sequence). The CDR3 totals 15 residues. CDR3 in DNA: TGTGCCAGCAGCTTAGACAGGCCTAGCACAGATACGCAGTATTTT. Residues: CASSLDRPSTDTQYF.

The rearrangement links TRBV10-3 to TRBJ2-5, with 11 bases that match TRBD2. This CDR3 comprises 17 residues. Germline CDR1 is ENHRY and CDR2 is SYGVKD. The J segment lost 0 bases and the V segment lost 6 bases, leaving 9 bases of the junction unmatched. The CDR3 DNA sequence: TGTGCCATCAGGAGGGGAGTGGGACTAGCGGACCAAGAGACCCAGTACTTC. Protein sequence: CAIRRGVGLADQETQYF.